Below are 6 T cell receptor beta chains sequenced from a single sample in a study of blood T cell repertoires in COVID-19. Profiling relied on immunoSEQ multiplex PCR, and the TCRdb table lists in-frame clones only, not all of them. The sample lists 85,000 to 100,000 clones; roughly 89% were seen once. Sequencing input: peripheral blood. These receptors originate from a middle-aged man with active or convalescent COVID-19.

The rearrangement uses TRBV30 and TRBJ1-1; 8 positions agree with TRBD1. The germline gives CDR1 GTSNPN, CDR2 SVGIG (reference sequence). Trimming removed 0 bases from V and 3 bases from J; junction bases left unmatched: 15. This CDR3 has 18 residues. The CDR3 DNA reads TGTGCCTGGAGTGTAGGGTTCCGCAGGGGGCTATCATACACTGAAGCTTTCTTT. This encodes CAWSVGFRRGLSYTEAFF. Together with reference TRBV30 and TRBJ1-1, the CDR3 gives the full variable domain: SQTIHQWPATLVQPVGSPLSLECTVEGTSNPNLYWYRQAAGRGLQLLFYSVGIGQISSEVPQNLSASRPQDRQFILSSKKLLLSDSGFYLCAWSVGFRRGLSYTEAFFGQGTRLTVV.

The chain uses TRBV6-4 and TRBJ2-5; 12 bases line up with TRBD2. CDR3 length equals 18 residues. Germline V lookup: CDR1 MRHNA, CDR2 SNTAGT. The junction had 13 bases not matched to a gene; V was cut back by 7 bases and J by 1 base. The CDR3 is CASNGLAGFVLGQETQYF. The DNA of the CDR3 is TGTGCCAGCAATGGACTAGCGGGGTTCGTACTCGGCCAAGAGACCCAGTACTTC.

The V call is TRBV10-3, the J call TRBJ2-1; D possibly corresponds to TRBD2 (6 bases). CDR1 is ENHRY, CDR2 SYGVKD, per germline. The CDR3 spans 15 residues. The V and J ends lost 6 bases and 1 base respectively, with 13 bases between them. The chain's CDR3 is CAISNPGLSYNEQFF. The CDR3 coding sequence is TGTGCCATCAGCAACCCGGGACTTTCCTACAATGAGCAGTTCTTC.

This clone was observed a single time. The chain links TRBV19 to TRBJ1-1, with D tentatively TRBD1 (5 bases). Germline V gene data show CDR1 as LNHDA and CDR2 as SQIVND (reference sequence). The CDR3 length is 14 residues. The V and J ends lost 4 bases and 1 base respectively, with 10 bases between them. DNA for the CDR3: TGTGCCAGTAGTAAGACAGAAACGAACACTGAAGCTTTCTTT. Its translation: CASSKTETNTEAFF. Full variable domain (rest looked up from reference TRBV19 and TRBJ1-1): DGGITQSPKYLFRKEGQNVTLSCEQNLNHDAMYWYRQDPGQGLRLIYYSQIVNDFQKGDIAEGYSVSREKKESFPLTVTSAQKNPTAFYLCASSKTETNTEAFFGQGTRLTVV.

This clone was seen a handful of times. The chain carries TRBV10-1 and TRBJ2-7; D unresolved. CDR1 is WNHNN, CDR2 SYGVQD, per germline (reference sequence). This CDR3 contains 14 residues. V was clipped by 6 bases and J by 2 bases, with 14 bases between them. CDR3 DNA sequence: TGCGCCAGCAGCTCACAGAATTTCCCCTACGAGCAGTACTTC. Translation gives CASSSQNFPYEQYF.

This chain connects TRBV27 to TRBJ1-6; TRBD1 agrees at 7 bases. CDR3 length: 20 residues. The V gene's germline CDR1 is MNHEY and CDR2 SMNVEV (reference sequence). J was trimmed by 6 bases and V by 5 bases; bases with no gene match: 22. CDR3 nucleotides: TGTGCCAGCAGTCCCGAACCTATACAAAACCGGGACAGCCGTAATTCACCCCTCCACTTT. Amino acid sequence: CASSPEPIQNRDSRNSPLHF.